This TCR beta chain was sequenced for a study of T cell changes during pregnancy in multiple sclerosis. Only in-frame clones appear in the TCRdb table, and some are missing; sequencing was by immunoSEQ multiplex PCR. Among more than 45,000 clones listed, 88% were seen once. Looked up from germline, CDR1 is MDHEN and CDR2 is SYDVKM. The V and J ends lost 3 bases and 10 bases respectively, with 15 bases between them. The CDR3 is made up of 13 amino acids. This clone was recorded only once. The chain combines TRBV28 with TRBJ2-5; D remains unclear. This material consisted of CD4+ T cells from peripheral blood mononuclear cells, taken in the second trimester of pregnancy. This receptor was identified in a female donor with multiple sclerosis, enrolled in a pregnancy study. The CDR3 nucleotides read TGTGCCAGCAGTTTGGAGAGTCCTGCTAACCAGTACTTC. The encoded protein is CASSLESPANQYF.